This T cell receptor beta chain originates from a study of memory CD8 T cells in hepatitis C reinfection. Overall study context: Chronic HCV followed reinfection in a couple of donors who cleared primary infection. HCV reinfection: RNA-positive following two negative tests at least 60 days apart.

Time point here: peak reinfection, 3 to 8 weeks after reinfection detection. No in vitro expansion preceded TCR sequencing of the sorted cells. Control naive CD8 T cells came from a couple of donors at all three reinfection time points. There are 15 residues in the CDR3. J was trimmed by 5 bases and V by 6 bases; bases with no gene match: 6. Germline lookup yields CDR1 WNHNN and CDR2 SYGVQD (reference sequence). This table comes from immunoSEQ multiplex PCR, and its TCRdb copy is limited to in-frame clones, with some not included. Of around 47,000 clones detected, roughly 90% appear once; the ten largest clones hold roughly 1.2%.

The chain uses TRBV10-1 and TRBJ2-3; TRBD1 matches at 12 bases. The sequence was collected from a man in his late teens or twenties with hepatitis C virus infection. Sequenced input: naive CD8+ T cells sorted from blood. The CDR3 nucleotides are TGCGCCAGCAGCCCCGGGACAGGGGGCCTAGATACGCAGTATTTT. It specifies CASSPGTGGLDTQYF.